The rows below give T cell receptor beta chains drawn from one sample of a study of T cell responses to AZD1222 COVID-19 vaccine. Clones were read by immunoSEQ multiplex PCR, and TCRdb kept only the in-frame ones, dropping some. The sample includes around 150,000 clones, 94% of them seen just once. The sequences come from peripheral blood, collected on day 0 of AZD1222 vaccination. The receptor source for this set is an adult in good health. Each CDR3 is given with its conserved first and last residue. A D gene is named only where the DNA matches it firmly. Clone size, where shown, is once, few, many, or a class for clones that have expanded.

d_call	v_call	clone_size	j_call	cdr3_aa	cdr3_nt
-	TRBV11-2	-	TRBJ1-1	CASSGGPGAEAFF	TGTGCCAGCAGCGGAGGGCCAGGGGCTGAAGCTTTCTTT
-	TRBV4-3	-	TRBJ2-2	CASSQDPSGELFF	TGCGCCAGCAGCCAAGATCCCAGCGGGGAGCTGTTTTTT
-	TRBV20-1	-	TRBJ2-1	CSARGYNEQFF	TGCAGCGCGCGGGGCTACAATGAGCAGTTCTTC
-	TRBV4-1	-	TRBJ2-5	CASSQGPFQETQYF	TGCGCCAGCAGCCAAGGCCCCTTCCAAGAGACCCAGTACTTC
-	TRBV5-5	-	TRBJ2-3	CASSLPDTQYF	TGTGCCAGCAGCCTACCAGATACGCAGTATTTT
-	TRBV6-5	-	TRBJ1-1	CASSGVGTVNTEAFF	TGTGCCTCCTCCGGGGTCGGGACGGTGAACACTGAAGCTTTCTTT
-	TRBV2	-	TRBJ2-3	CASREPDTDTQYF	TGTGCCAGCAGGGAACCCGACACAGATACGCAGTATTTT
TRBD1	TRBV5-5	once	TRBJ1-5	CASSPAVTGSNQPQHF	TGTGCCAGCAGCCCAGCCGTGACAGGGAGCAATCAGCCCCAGCATTTT
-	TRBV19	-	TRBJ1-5	CASSIVNQPQHF	TGTGCCAGTAGTATAGTCAATCAGCCCCAGCATTTT
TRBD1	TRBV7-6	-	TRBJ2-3	CASSWDRGGTDTQYF	TGTGCCAGCAGCTGGGACAGGGGAGGCACAGATACGCAGTATTTT
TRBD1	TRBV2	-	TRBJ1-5	CASRGTGWGQPQHF	TGTGCCAGCAGGGGGACAGGGTGGGGTCAGCCCCAGCATTTT
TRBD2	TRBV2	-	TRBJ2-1	CASSLAGFNEQFF	TGTGCCAGCTCACTAGCGGGATTCAATGAGCAGTTCTTC
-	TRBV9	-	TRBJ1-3	CASSVGGATGNTIYF	TGTGCCAGCAGCGTAGGGGGCGCAACTGGAAACACCATATATTTT
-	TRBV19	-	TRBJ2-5	CASKSEIAVGGTQYF	TGTGCCAGTAAAAGCGAAATAGCTGTCGGCGGGACCCAGTACTTC
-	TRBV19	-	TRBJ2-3	CASNRGGKANTQYF	TGTGCCAGTAATAGAGGCGGGAAGGCGAATACGCAGTATTTT
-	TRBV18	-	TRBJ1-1	CASSLSDGGTEAFF	TGTGCCAGCTCACTTTCGGACGGGGGGACTGAAGCTTTCTTT
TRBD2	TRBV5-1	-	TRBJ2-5	CASSYLSGEETQYF	TGCGCCAGCAGCTACCTTAGCGGGGAAGAGACCCAGTACTTC
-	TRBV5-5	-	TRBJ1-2	CASSGEQGNPIYGYTF	TGTGCCAGCAGCGGAGAACAGGGTAACCCAATATATGGCTACACCTTC